This TCR beta chain is from a study of Ad26.COV2.S vaccination and SARS-CoV-2 variants. Documented treatment: some 20 received Ad26.COV2.S at low or high dose, single or two shots; about 5 received placebo; per-sample allocation not given. The samples date from day 63 after the first vaccine or placebo injection. An Ad26 vector was used to express Wuhan-strain SARS-CoV-2 spike as the vaccine. The CDR3 covers 14 residues. Germline V lookup: CDR1 SGHAT, CDR2 FQNNGV. Trimming took 0 bases from V and 8 from J, leaving 13 bases between them. The data were produced by immunoSEQ multiplex PCR, yet TCRdb's version contains in-frame clones alone and is incomplete. The data show fewer than 500,000 clones, 90% seen once.

The material was peripheral blood, obtained in a trial of Ad26.COV2.S vaccine versus placebo. This clonotype was sampled from a person between 18 and 59 years old who received the Ad26.COV2.S COVID-19 vaccine or a placebo. The chain employs TRBV11-2 and TRBJ1-2; D gene ambiguous. CDR3 amino acids: CASSLDVGLGGYTF. The CDR3 DNA sequence: TGTGCCAGCAGCTTAGACGTGGGTTTGGGGGGCTACACCTTC.